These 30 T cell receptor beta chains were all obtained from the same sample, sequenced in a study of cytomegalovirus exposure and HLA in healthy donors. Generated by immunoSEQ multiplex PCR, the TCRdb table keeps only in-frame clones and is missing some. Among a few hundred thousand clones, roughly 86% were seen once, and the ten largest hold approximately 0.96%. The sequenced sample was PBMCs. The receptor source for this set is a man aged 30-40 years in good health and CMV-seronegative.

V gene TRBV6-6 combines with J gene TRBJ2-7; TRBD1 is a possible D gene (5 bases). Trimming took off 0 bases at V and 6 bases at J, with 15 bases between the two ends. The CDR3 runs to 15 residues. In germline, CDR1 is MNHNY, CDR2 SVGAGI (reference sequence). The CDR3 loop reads CASSYSPRELAEQYF. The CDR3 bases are TGTGCCAGCAGTTACTCGCCCAGGGAATTAGCCGAGCAGTACTTC.

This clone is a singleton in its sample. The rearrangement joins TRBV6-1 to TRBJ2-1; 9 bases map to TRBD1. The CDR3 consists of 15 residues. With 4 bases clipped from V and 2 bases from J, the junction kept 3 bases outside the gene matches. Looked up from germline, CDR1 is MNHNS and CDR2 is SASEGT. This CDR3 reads CASSGGQGPYNEQFF. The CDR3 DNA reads TGTGCCAGCAGTGGCGGACAGGGGCCCTACAATGAGCAGTTCTTC.

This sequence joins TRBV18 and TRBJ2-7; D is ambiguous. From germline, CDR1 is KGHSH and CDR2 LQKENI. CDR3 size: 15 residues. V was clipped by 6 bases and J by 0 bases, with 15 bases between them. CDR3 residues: CASSLSQALSYEQYF. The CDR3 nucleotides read TGTGCCAGCTCCCTCAGTCAGGCCCTCTCCTACGAGCAGTACTTC.

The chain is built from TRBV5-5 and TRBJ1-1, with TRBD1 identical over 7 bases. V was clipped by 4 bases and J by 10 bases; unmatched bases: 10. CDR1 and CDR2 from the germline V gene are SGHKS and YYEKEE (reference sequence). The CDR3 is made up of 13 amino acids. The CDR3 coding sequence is TGTGCCAGCAGCGCCGGGACAGTCGGTGGAGCTTTCTTT. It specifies CASSAGTVGGAFF.

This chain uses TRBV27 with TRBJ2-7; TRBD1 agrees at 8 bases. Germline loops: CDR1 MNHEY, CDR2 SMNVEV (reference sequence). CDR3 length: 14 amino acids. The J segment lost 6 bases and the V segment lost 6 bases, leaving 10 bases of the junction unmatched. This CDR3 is CASSITGQGAEQYF. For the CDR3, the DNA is TGTGCCAGCAGCATAACCGGACAGGGTGCCGAGCAGTACTTC.

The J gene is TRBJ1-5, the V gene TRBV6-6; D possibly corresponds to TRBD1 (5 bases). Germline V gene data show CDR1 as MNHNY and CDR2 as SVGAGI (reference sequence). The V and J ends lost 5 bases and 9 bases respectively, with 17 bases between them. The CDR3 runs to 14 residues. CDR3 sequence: CASSPRGDYLPQHF. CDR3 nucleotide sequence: TGTGCCAGCAGTCCGCGGGGGGATTATCTGCCCCAGCATTTT.

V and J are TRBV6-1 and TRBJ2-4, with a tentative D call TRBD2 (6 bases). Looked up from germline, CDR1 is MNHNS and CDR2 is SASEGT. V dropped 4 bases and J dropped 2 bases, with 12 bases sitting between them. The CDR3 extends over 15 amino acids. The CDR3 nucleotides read TGTGCCAGCAGTGGGGGCGGGGAAACCAAAAACATTCAGTACTTC. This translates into CASSGGGETKNIQYF.

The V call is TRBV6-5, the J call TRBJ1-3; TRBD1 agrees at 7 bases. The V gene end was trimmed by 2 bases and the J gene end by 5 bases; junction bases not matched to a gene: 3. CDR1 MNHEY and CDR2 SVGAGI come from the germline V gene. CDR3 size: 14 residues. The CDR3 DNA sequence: TGTGCCAGCAGTTACGACAGGGACAGAAACACCATATATTTT. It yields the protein CASSYDRDRNTIYF.

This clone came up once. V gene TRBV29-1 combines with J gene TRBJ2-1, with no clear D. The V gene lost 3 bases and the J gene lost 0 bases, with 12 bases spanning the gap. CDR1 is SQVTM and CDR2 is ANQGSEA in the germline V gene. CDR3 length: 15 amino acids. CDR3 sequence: CSVDRGRSSYNEQFF. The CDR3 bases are TGCAGCGTTGACCGAGGCCGTAGCTCCTACAATGAGCAGTTCTTC.

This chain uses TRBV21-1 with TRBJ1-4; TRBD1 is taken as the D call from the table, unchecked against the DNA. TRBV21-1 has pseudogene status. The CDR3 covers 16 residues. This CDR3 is CASRTGFTRANEKLFF. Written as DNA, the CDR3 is TGTGCCAGCCGGACAGGCTTCACCAGGGCTAATGAAAAACTGTTTTTT.

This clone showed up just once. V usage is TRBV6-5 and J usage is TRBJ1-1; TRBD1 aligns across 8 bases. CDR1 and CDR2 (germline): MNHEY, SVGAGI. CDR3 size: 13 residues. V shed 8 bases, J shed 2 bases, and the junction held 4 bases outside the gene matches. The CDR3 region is CASRQGRNTEAFF. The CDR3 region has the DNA TGTGCCAGCCGACAGGGGCGAAACACTGAAGCTTTCTTT.

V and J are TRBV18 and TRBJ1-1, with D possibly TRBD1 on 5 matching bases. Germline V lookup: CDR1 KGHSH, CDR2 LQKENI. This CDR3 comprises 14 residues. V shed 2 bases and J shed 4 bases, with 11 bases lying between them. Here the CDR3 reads CASSPGGKGTEAFF. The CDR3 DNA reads TGTGCCAGCTCACCAGGGGGGAAAGGCACTGAAGCTTTCTTT.

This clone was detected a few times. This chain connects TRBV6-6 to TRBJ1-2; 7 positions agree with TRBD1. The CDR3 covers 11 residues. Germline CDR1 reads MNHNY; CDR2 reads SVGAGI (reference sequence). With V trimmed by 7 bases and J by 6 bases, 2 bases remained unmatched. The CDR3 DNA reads TGTGCCAGCACTACAGGGGATGGCTACACCTTC. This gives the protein CASTTGDGYTF.

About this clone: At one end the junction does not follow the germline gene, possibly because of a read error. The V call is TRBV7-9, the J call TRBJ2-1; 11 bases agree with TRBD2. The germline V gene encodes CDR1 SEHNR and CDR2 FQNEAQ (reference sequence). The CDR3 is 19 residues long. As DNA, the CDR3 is TGTGCCAGCAGCTTTACTAGCGGGGGAACTCTCTTCTCCTCCAATGAGCAGTTCTTC. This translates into CASSFTSGGTLFSSNEQFF. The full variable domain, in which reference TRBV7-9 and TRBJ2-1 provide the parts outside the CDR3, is DTGVSQNPRHKITKRGQNVTFRCDPISEHNRLYWYRQTLGQGPEFLTYFQNEAQLEKSRLLSDRFSAERPKGSFSTLEIQRTEQGDSAMYLCASSFTSGGTLFSSNEQFFGPGTRLTVL.

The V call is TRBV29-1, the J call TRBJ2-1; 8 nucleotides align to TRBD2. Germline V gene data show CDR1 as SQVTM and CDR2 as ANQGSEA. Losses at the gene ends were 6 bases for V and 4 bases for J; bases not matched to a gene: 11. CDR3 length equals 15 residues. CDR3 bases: TGCAGCGTGGGGCGGGGGGCAAATGATTACAATGAGCAGTTCTTC. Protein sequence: CSVGRGANDYNEQFF.

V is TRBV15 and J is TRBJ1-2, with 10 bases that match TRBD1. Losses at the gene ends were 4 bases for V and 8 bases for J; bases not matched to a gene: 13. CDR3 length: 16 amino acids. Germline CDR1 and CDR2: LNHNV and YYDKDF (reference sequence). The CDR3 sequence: CATSILGGDRGQGYTF. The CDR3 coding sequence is TGTGCCACCAGCATACTTGGGGGGGACAGGGGTCAGGGCTACACCTTC.

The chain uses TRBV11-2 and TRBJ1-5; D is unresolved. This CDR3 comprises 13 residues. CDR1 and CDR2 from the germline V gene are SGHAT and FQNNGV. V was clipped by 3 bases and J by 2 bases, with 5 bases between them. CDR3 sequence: CASSLQGNQPQHF. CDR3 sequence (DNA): TGTGCCAGCAGCTTGCAGGGCAATCAGCCCCAGCATTTT.

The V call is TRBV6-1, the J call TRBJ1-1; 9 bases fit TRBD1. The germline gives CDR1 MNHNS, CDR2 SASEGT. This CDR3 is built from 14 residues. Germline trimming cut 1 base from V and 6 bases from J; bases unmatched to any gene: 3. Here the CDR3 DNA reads TGTGCCAGCAGTGAAGGACAGGGGGGGGCTGAAGCTTTCTTT. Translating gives CASSEGQGGAEAFF.

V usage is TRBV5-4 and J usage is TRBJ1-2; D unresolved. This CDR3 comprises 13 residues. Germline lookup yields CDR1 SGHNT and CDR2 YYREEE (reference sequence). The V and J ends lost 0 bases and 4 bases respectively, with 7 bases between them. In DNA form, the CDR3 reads TGTGCCAGCAGCTTGGACAGTCTCTATGGCTACACCTTC. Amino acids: CASSLDSLYGYTF. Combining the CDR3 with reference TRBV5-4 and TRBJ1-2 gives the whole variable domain ETGVTQSPTHLIKTRGQQVTLRCSSQSGHNTVSWYQQALGQGPQFIFQYYREEENGRGNFPPRFSGLQFPNYSSELNVNALELDDSALYLCASSLDSLYGYTFGSGTRLTVV.

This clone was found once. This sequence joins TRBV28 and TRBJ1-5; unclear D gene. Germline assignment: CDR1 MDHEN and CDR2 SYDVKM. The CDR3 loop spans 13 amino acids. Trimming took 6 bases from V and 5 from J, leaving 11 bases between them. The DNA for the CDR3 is TGTGCCAGCAGGGGGAGTCGAGATCAGCCCCAGCATTTT. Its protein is CASRGSRDQPQHF.

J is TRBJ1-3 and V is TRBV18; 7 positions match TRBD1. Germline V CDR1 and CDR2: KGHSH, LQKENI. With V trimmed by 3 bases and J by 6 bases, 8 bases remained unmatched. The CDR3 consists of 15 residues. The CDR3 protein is CASSPMGQTQNTIYF. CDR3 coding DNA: TGTGCCAGCTCACCCATGGGACAGACCCAAAACACCATATATTTT. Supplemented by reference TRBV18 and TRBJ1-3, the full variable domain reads NAGVMQNPRHLVRRRGQEARLRCSPMKGHSHVYWYRQLPEEGLKFMVYLQKENIIDESGMPKERFSAEFPKEGPSILRIQQVVRGDSAAYFCASSPMGQTQNTIYFGEGSWLTVV.

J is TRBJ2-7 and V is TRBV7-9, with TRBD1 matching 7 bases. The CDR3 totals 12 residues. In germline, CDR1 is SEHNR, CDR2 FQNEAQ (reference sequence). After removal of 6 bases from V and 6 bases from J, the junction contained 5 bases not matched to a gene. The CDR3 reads CASSQQGSEQYF. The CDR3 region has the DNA TGTGCCAGCAGTCAACAGGGGTCCGAGCAGTACTTC.

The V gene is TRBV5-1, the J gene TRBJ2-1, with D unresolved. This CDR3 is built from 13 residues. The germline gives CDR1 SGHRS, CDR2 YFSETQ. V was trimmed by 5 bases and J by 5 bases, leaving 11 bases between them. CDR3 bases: TGCGCCAGCAGTGTGGCAGTTAACAATGAGCAGTTCTTC. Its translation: CASSVAVNNEQFF. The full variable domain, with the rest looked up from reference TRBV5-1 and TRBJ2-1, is KAGVTQTPRYLIKTRGQQVTLSCSPISGHRSVSWYQQTPGQGLQFLFEYFSETQRNKGNFPGRFSGRQFSNSRSEMNVSTLELGDSALYLCASSVAVNNEQFFGPGTRLTVL.

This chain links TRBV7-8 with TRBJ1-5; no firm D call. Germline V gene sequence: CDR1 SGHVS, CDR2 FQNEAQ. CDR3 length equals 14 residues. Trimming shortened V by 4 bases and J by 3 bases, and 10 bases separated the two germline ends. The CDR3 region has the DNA TGTGCCAGCAGCTCTAGCCATGCCAATCAGCCCCAGCATTTT. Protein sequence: CASSSSHANQPQHF.

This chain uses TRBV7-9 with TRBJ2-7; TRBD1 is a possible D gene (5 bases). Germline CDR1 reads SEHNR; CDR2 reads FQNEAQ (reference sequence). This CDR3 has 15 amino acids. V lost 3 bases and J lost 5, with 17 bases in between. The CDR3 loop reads CASSFYQGRGNEQYF. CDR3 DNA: TGTGCCAGCAGCTTTTACCAGGGAAGAGGCAACGAGCAGTACTTC.

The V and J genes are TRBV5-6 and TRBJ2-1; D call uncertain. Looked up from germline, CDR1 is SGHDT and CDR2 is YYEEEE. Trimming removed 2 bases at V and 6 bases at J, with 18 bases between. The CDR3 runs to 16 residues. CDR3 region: CASSFRVSQPGNEQFF. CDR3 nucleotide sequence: TGTGCCAGCAGCTTCAGAGTGTCACAGCCAGGCAATGAGCAGTTCTTC.

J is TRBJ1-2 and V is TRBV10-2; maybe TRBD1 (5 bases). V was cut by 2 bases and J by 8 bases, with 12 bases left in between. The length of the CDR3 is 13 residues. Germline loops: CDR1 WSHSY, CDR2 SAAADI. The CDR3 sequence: CASSEVGQGGYTF. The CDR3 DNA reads TGCGCCAGCAGTGAGGTTGGCCAGGGAGGCTACACCTTC.

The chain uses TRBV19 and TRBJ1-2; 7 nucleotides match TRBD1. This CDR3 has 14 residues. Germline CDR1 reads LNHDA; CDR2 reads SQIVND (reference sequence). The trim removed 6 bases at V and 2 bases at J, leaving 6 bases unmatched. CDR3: CASSETGVNYGYTF. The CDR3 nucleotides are TGTGCCAGTAGCGAAACAGGGGTGAACTATGGCTACACCTTC.

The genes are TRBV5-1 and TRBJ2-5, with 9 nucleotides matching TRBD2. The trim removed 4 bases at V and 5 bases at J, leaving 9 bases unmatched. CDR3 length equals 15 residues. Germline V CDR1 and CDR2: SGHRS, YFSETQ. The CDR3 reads CASSPARGGQETQYF. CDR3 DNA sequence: TGCGCCAGCAGCCCGGCGCGGGGGGGCCAGGAGACCCAGTACTTC.

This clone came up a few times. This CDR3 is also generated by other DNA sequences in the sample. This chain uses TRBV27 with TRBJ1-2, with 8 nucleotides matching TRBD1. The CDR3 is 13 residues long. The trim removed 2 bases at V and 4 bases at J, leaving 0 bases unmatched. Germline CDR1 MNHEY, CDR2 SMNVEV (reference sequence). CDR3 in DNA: TGTGCCAGCAGTTTAGGACAGGGCTATGGCTACACCTTC. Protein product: CASSLGQGYGYTF.